This entry concerns a single T cell receptor beta chain. For unsorted PBMC, roughly 0.3 ug DNA per replicate equaled approximately 30,000 T cell genomes. Sequenced by immunoSEQ multiplex PCR; TCRdb stores in-frame clones only, minus some. The sample records about 520,000 clones, over 70% being singletons. The CDR3 spans 13 residues. The germline gives CDR1 SEHNR, CDR2 FQNEAQ (reference sequence). The data are from a study of shared clonotypes between healthy human individuals. This chain joins TRBV7-9 and TRBJ2-7; D gene ambiguous. The J call may be mistaken, given a closer DNA end match to TRBJ2-5. The sequence was obtained from a woman aged 40 to 49 in good health. Some clones in this sample may be carry-over from other donors' samples. The source material was PBMCs. The CDR3 spells CASSLGLLETQYF. The DNA of the CDR3 is TGTGCCAGCAGCTTGGGATTGCTGGAGACCCAGTACTTC.